These 3 T cell receptor beta chains originate from one sample sequenced in a study of Ad26.COV2.S vaccination and SARS-CoV-2 variants (TCRdb year 2021). The treatment or condition label of this sample denotes: roughly 18 received Ad26.COV2.S at low or high dose, single or two shots; about 5 received placebo; per-sample allocation not given. For vaccine and placebo recipients, the sequenced repertoires came from samples collected on day 63 after the first injection. Library preparation was by the immunoSEQ multiplex PCR assay. TCRdb re-hosts the immuneACCESS table, in-frame sequences only. Its copies lack some clones; in the studies checked, an unresolved V gene accounts for under half of them, and the cause for the rest is not known. Recorded for this sample are 240,000 or so clones; roughly 90% of them occurred a single time. About 10% of the sample is held by the ten biggest clonotypes. This material consisted of peripheral blood, taken in a trial of Ad26.COV2.S vaccine versus placebo. These receptors all come from a person aged 18-65 years who received the Ad26.COV2.S COVID-19 vaccine or a placebo.

V is TRBV18 and J is TRBJ1-1; D ambiguous. The CDR3 has 15 residues. The V end was cut by 0 bases, the J end by 7 bases, with 15 bases between. Germline CDR1 is KGHSH and CDR2 is LQKENI. The CDR3 sequence is CASSPPTRTGNEAFF. CDR3 bases: TGTGCCAGCTCACCACCCACTCGGACGGGAAATGAAGCTTTCTTT. Based on the CDR3 plus reference TRBV18 and TRBJ1-1, the full variable domain is NAGVMQNPRHLVRRRGQEARLRCSPMKGHSHVYWYRQLPEEGLKFMVYLQKENIIDESGMPKERFSAEFPKEGPSILRIQQVVRGDSAAYFCASSPPTRTGNEAFFGQGTRLTVV.

This clone was counted a single time. The chain carries TRBV7-2 and TRBJ2-2; D is possibly TRBD2 (5 bases). The CDR3 has 13 residues. Germline CDR1 reads SGHTA; CDR2 reads FQGNSA. V was shortened by 3 bases and J by 4 bases, with 6 bases between the two germline ends. Here the CDR3 reads CASSLLATGELFF. The CDR3, as DNA: TGTGCCAGCAGCTTGCTAGCCACCGGGGAGCTGTTTTTT.

This clone has a handful of counts. The chain employs TRBV5-1 and TRBJ1-3; D possibly corresponds to TRBD1 (5 bases). Germline V gene sequence: CDR1 SGHRS, CDR2 YFSETQ. V was clipped by 4 bases and J by 0 bases, with 17 bases between them. The CDR3 totals 17 residues. CDR3 loop: CASSPDEGLASGNTIYF. CDR3 DNA: TGCGCCAGCAGCCCGGATGAGGGGCTAGCCTCTGGAAACACCATATATTTT.